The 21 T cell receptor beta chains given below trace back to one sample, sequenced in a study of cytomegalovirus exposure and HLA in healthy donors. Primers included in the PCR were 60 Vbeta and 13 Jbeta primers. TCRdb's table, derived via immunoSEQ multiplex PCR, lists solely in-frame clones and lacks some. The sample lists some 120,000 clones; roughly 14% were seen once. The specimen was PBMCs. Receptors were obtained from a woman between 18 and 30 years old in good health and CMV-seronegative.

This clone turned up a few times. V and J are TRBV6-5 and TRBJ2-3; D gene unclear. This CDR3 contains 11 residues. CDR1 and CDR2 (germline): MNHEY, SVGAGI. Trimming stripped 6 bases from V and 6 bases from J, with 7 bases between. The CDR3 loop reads CASSTKDTQYF. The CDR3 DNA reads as TGTGCCAGCAGCACAAAGGATACGCAGTATTTT.

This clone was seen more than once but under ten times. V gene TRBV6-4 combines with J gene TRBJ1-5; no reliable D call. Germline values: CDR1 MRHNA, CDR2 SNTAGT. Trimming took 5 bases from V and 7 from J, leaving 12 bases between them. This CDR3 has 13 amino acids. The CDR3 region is CASSSTFGQPQHF. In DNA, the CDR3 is TGTGCCAGCAGTTCCACATTCGGGCAGCCCCAGCATTTT.

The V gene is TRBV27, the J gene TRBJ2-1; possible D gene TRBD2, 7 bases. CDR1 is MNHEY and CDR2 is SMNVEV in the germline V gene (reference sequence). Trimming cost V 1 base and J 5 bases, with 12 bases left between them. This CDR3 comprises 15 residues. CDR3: CASSLWGGGDNEQFF. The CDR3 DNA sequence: TGTGCCAGCAGTTTATGGGGGGGCGGGGACAATGAGCAGTTCTTC.

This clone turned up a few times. The CDR3 nucleotides are TGTGCCAGCAGCTTAGGACTGTACAATGAGCAGTTCTTC. Translating gives CASSLGLYNEQFF. This sequence joins TRBV7-8 and TRBJ2-1, with D unresolved. This CDR3 spans 13 amino acids. V gave up 1 base and J gave up 4 bases, with 5 bases separating them. Germline loops: CDR1 SGHVS, CDR2 FQNEAQ.

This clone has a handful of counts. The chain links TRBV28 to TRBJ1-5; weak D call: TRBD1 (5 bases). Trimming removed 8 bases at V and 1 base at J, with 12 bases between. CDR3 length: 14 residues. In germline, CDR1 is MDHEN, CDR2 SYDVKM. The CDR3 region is CASAGGGSNQPQHF. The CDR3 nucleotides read TGTGCCAGCGCGGGCGGGGGAAGCAATCAGCCCCAGCATTTT.

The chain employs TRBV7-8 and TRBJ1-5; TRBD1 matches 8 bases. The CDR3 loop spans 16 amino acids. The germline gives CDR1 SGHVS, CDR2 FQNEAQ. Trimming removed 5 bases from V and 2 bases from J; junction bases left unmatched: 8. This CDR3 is CASSPSRTGRNQPQHF. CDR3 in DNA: TGTGCCAGCAGCCCAAGTCGGACAGGGCGCAATCAGCCCCAGCATTTT. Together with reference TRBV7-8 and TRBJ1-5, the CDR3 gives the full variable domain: GAGVSQSPRYKVAKRGQDVALRCDPISGHVSLFWYQQALGQGPEFLTYFQNEAQLDKSGLPSDRFFAERPEGSVSTLKIQRTQQEDSAVYLCASSPSRTGRNQPQHFGDGTRLSIL.

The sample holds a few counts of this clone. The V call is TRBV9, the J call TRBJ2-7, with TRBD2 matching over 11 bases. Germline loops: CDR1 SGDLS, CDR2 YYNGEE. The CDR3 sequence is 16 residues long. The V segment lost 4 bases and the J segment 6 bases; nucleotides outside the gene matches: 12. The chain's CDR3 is CASSPKALAGAGEQYF. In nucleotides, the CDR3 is TGTGCCAGCAGCCCCAAGGCACTAGCGGGAGCAGGCGAGCAGTACTTC.

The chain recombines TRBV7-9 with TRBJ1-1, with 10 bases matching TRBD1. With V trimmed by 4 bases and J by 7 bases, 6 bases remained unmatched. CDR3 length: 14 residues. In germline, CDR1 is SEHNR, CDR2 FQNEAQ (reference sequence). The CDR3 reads CASSSGTGAFEAFF. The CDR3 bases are TGTGCCAGCAGCTCGGGGACAGGGGCTTTTGAAGCTTTCTTT.

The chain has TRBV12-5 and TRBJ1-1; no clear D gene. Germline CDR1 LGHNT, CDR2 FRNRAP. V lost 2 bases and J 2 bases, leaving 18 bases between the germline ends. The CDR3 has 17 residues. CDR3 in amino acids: CASGLLHSPEANTEAFF. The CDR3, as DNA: TGTGCTAGTGGTTTGCTCCACAGCCCCGAAGCTAACACTGAAGCTTTCTTT.

The DNA of the CDR3 is TGTGCCAGCAGCTTAGATCGACTCAGCAACGAGCAGTACTTC. Its translation is CASSLDRLSNEQYF. The chain has TRBV11-2 and TRBJ2-7, with no clear D. Trimming stripped 0 bases from V and 5 bases from J, with 11 bases between. Germline-derived CDR1 and CDR2 are SGHAT and FQNNGV. The length of the CDR3 is 14 residues.

CDR3 loop: CASSLLAGGPSDTQYF. The CDR3 bases are TGTGCCAGCAGCTTACTAGCGGGGGGCCCGTCAGATACGCAGTATTTT. V is TRBV7-2 and J is TRBJ2-3, with 11 bases lining up with TRBD2. The CDR3 loop spans 16 amino acids. V lost 2 bases and J lost 4; bases outside the gene matches: 5. Germline CDR1 reads SGHTA; CDR2 reads FQGNSA. The full variable domain, completed using reference TRBV7-2 and TRBJ2-3, is GAGVSQSPSNKVTEKGKDVELRCDPISGHTALYWYRQSLGQGLEFLIYFQGNSAPDKSGLPSDRFSAERTGGSVSTLTIQRTQQEDSAVYLCASSLLAGGPSDTQYFGPGTRLTVL.

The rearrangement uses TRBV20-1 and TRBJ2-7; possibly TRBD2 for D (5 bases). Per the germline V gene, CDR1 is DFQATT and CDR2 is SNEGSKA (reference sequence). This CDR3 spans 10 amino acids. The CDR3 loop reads CAGVAYEQYF. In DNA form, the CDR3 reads TGCGCCGGGGTAGCTTACGAGCAGTACTTC.

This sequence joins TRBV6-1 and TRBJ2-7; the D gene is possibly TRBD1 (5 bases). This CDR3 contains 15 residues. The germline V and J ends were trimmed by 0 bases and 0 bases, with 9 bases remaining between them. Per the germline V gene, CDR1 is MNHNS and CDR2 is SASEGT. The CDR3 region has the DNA TGTGCCAGCAGTGAAGCTTGGGGCAGCTCCTACGAGCAGTACTTC. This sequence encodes CASSEAWGSSYEQYF.

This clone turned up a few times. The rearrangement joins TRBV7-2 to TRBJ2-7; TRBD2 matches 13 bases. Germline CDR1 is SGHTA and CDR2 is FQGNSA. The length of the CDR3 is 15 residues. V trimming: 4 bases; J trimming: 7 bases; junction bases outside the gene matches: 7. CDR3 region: CASSSGLAGEEEQYF. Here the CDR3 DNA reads TGTGCCAGCAGCTCCGGACTAGCGGGAGAGGAGGAGCAGTACTTC.

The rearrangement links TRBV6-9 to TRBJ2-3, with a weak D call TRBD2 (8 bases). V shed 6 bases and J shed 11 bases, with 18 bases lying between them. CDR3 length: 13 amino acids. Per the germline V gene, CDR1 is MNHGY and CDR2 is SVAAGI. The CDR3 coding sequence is TGTGCCAGCAGCGGGACTAGGGGGCTGATGCAGTATTTT. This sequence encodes CASSGTRGLMQYF.

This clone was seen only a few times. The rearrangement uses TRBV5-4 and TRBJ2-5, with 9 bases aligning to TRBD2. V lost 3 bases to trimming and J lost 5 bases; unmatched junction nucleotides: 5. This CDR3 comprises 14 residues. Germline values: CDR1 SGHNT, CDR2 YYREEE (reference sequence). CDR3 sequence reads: CASSSRGRAETQYF. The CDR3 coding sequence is TGTGCCAGCAGCTCGCGCGGGAGGGCCGAGACCCAGTACTTC.

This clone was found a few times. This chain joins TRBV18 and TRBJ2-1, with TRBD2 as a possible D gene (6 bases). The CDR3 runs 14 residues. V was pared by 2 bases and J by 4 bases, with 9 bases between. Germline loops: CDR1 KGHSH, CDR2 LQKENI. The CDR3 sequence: CASSPWRDYNEQFF. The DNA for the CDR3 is TGTGCCAGCTCACCATGGAGGGATTACAATGAGCAGTTCTTC.

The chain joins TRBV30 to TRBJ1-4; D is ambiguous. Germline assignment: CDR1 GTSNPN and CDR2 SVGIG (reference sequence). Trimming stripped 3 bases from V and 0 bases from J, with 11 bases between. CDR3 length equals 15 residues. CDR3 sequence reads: CAWSGRAATNEKLFF. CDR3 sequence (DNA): TGTGCCTGGAGCGGGAGGGCAGCAACTAATGAAAAACTGTTTTTT.

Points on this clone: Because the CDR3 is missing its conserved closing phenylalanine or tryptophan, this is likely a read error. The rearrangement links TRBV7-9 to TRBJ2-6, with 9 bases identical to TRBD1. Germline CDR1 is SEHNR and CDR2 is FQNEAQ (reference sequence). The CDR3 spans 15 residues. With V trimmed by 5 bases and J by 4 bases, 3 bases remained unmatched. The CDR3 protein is CASSRTGAGANVLTS. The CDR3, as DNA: TGTGCCAGCAGCCGGACAGGGGCGGGGGCCAACGTCCTGACTTCC.

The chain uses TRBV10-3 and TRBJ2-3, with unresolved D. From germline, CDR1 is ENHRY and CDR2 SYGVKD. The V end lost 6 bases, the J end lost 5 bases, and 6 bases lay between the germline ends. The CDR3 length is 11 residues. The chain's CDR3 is CAISALDTQYF. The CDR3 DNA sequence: TGTGCCATCAGCGCGTTAGATACGCAGTATTTT.

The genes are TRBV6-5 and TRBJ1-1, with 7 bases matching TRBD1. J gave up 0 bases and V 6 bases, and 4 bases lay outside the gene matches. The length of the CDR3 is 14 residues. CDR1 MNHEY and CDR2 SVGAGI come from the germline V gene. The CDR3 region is CASRGQFMNTEAFF. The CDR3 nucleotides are TGTGCCAGCAGGGGACAGTTCATGAACACTGAAGCTTTCTTT.